A single sample gave rise to the 15 T cell receptor beta chains below, sequenced in a study of T cell repertoires in cytomegalovirus infection. TCRdb called the reads again in MiXCR, with one record for every CDR3 protein. The sample has around 530,000 distinct CDR3 sequences, more than 25% seen once. The sequenced sample consisted of PBMCs. Receptors were obtained from a human donor in good health (CMV status not recorded). Some clones in this sample may be carry-over from other donors' samples.

V gene TRBV29-1 combines with J gene TRBJ2-5, with a tentative D call TRBD2 (6 bases). The germline V gene encodes CDR1 SQVTM and CDR2 ANQGSEA. V was trimmed by 8 bases and J by 0 bases, leaving 16 bases between them. The CDR3 loop spans 14 amino acids. Here the CDR3 reads CSCESGSYQETQYF. As DNA, the CDR3 is TGCAGCTGCGAGAGCGGGTCTTACCAAGAGACCCAGTACTTC. Full variable domain (missing parts from reference TRBV29-1 and TRBJ2-5): SAVISQKPSRDICQRGTSLTIQCQVDSQVTMMFWYRQQPGQSLTLIATANQGSEATYESGFVIDKFPISRPNLTFSTLTVSNMSPEDSSIYLCSCESGSYQETQYFGPGTRLLVL.

The rearrangement uses TRBV6-4 and TRBJ2-3, with D tentatively TRBD1 (6 bases). Trimming left V 6 bases short and J 3 bases short, with 13 bases between. The germline V gene has CDR1 MRHNA and CDR2 SNTAGT. The CDR3 spans 14 residues. The chain's CDR3 is CASRDRPGTDTQYF. The DNA of the CDR3 is TGTGCCAGCAGGGACAGACCCGGGACAGATACGCAGTATTTT.

This clonotype was seen ten or more times. V and J are TRBV7-2 and TRBJ2-2, with 7 bases fitting TRBD2. CDR1 and CDR2 from the germline V gene are SGHTA and FQGNSA. The CDR3 is 16 amino acids. J gave up 5 bases and V 5 bases, and 11 bases lay outside the gene matches. CDR3 coding DNA: TGTGCCAGCAGCCCGTATTCTAGCGGAGTTACCGGGGAGCTGTTTTTT. This translates into CASSPYSSGVTGELFF.

This clonotype was picked up a small number of times. The V call is TRBV24-1, the J call TRBJ2-6; a weak D match, TRBD2 (5 bases). V was cut by 5 bases and J by 0 bases, with 10 bases left in between. The CDR3 is 16 amino acids. CDR1 KGHDR and CDR2 SFDVKD come from the germline V gene. CDR3 DNA sequence: TGTGCCACCAGTGTTGCGGGTAACTCTGGGGCCAACGTCCTGACTTTC. Residues: CATSVAGNSGANVLTF.

The V call is TRBV7-9, the J call TRBJ1-1; no clear D gene. The CDR3 spans 12 residues. CDR1 is SEHNR and CDR2 is FQNEAQ in the germline V gene (reference sequence). With 5 bases removed from V and 6 bases from J, the gap between germline ends came to 10 bases. CDR3 loop: CASSPGSSEAFF. The CDR3 region has the DNA TGTGCCAGCAGCCCGGGAAGCTCTGAAGCTTTCTTT.

This clonotype was observed a handful of times. The chain has TRBV11-3 and TRBJ2-2; D possibly corresponds to TRBD2 (5 bases). The V gene's germline CDR1 is SGHNT and CDR2 YENEEA. The CDR3 consists of 15 residues. V was cut by 5 bases and J by 7 bases, with 17 bases left in between. The DNA of the CDR3 is TGTGCCAGCAGCCCCCGATTGGGGAGCGACGGGGAGCTGTTTTTT. This encodes CASSPRLGSDGELFF.

The rearrangement uses TRBV7-2 and TRBJ1-1; 8 bases are a match to TRBD1. V gave up 5 bases and J gave up 9 bases; unmatched junction bases: 8. This CDR3 contains 13 residues. The V gene's germline CDR1 is SGHTA and CDR2 FQGNSA. CDR3 sequence reads: CASSAEDREKAFF. The CDR3 DNA sequence: TGTGCCAGCAGCGCAGAGGACAGGGAAAAAGCTTTCTTT.

This clonotype occurred a few times. The V call is TRBV7-2, the J call TRBJ2-5; no definite D call. Germline loops: CDR1 SGHTA, CDR2 FQGNSA. This CDR3 has 14 amino acids. V lost 2 bases to trimming and J lost 3 bases, with 10 bases between them. DNA of the CDR3: TGTGCCAGCAGCTTAATGGCCGGAAAAGAGACCCAGTACTTC. Its protein is CASSLMAGKETQYF.

The rearrangement joins TRBV7-2 to TRBJ2-1; 8 bases map to TRBD2. J gave up 8 bases and V 5 bases, and 8 bases lay outside the gene matches. CDR1 is SGHTA, CDR2 FQGNSA, per germline. The CDR3 is made up of 14 amino acids. The CDR3 DNA follows: TGTGCCAGCAGCGGGGGACTAGTAAGCTATGAGCAGTTCTTC. It yields the protein CASSGGLVSYEQFF.

Ten or more counts support this clonotype. This rearrangement joins TRBV7-2 to TRBJ2-1, with D perhaps matching TRBD2 (5 bases). The CDR3 has 15 amino acids. The V end was cut by 3 bases, the J end by 7 bases, with 16 bases between. Germline CDR1 and CDR2: SGHTA and FQGNSA. The chain's CDR3 is CASSFYPSRMNEQFF. CDR3 sequence (DNA): TGTGCCAGCAGCTTTTATCCTAGCAGAATGAATGAGCAGTTCTTC.

This clonotype was detected a few times. The chain employs TRBV19 and TRBJ2-5, with 7 bases that match TRBD2. Trimming cost V 0 bases and J 0 bases; bases outside gene matches: 13. CDR1 is LNHDA, CDR2 SQIVND, per germline (reference sequence). There are 19 residues in the CDR3. CDR3 amino acids: CASSIDLVSGLRYQETQYF. Written as DNA, the CDR3 is TGTGCCAGTAGTATAGATCTCGTTAGCGGGTTGAGGTACCAAGAGACCCAGTACTTC.

This sequence joins TRBV6-1 and TRBJ2-1, with TRBD2 identical over 7 bases. Germline V gene sequence: CDR1 MNHNS, CDR2 SASEGT. This CDR3 contains 17 residues. Trimming removed 4 bases from V and 1 base from J; junction bases left unmatched: 10. For the CDR3, the DNA is TGTGCCAGCAGTGGATCCTTAGCGGGCCTATCCTACAATGAGCAGTTCTTC. Translated, it gives CASSGSLAGLSYNEQFF.

This clonotype was observed at least ten times. The chain carries TRBV6-5 and TRBJ1-2, with D possibly being TRBD1 (5 bases). The V gene lost 6 bases and the J gene lost 5 bases, with 16 bases spanning the gap. This CDR3 spans 14 amino acids. Germline CDR1 reads MNHEY; CDR2 reads SVGAGI. This chain's CDR3 is CASRPGGGKYGYTF. The DNA of the CDR3 is TGTGCCAGCAGACCCGGCGGGGGGAAATATGGCTACACCTTC.

The V call is TRBV7-6, the J call TRBJ2-7, with 8 bases that match TRBD1. The CDR3 is 18 amino acids. Losses at the gene ends were 1 base for V and 1 base for J; bases not matched to a gene: 12. Germline V gene sequence: CDR1 SGHVS, CDR2 FNYEAQ. The DNA of the CDR3 is TGTGCCAGCAGCTTAGAGGGGCCCCAGGGGGCCCTGTCCTACGAGCAGTACTTC. Amino acid sequence: CASSLEGPQGALSYEQYF.

V and J are TRBV20-1 and TRBJ2-2; maybe TRBD2 (5 bases). The CDR3 totals 13 residues. Per germline, CDR1 DFQATT and CDR2 SNEGSKA (reference sequence). The V end lost 3 bases, the J end lost 5 bases, and 10 bases lay between the germline ends. The CDR3 sequence is CSASHSETGELFF. Written as DNA, the CDR3 is TGCAGTGCTAGCCATAGCGAGACCGGGGAGCTGTTTTTT.